Shown below are 23 T cell receptor beta chains from a single sample sequenced in a study of post-analysis software for immune sequencing data. Notes on the study in general: In patients, roughly 5 TRBV segments were more frequent than in controls, with TRBV5-6, TRBV5-1 and TRBV20-1 among them.

Unique molecular identifiers were present in the TCR beta cDNA libraries. TCRdb fed the PCR reads into MiXCR, producing one record per CDR3 protein. The sample carries approximately 400,000 distinct CDR3 sequences, about a third recorded once. No cognate antigen is known for these TCRs. The sample was blood. These receptors were collected from a girl under 18 with multiple sclerosis.

This clonotype was seen ten or more times. The chain uses TRBV12-3 or TRBV12-4 and TRBJ2-7; D unclear. There are 14 residues in the CDR3. V was pared by 3 bases and J by 4 bases, with 13 bases between. The CDR3 DNA sequence: TGTGCCAGCAGTTTCGGCGGACGGAGTTACGAGCAGTACTTC. Translated, it gives CASSFGGRSYEQYF.

This chain joins TRBV24-1 and TRBJ1-2, with 12 bases fitting TRBD1. With V trimmed by 9 bases and J by 4 bases, 8 bases remained unmatched. The CDR3 length is 15 residues. The V gene's germline CDR1 is KGHDR and CDR2 SFDVKD. The CDR3 DNA reads TGTGCCACCTGGGGACAGGGGGCTATCGGCTATGGCTACACCTTC. It codes for CATWGQGAIGYGYTF.

This clonotype was seen a handful of times. The chain carries TRBV7-2 and TRBJ2-3; TRBD2 agrees at 11 bases. The trim removed 2 bases at V and 4 bases at J, leaving 5 bases unmatched. Germline lookup yields CDR1 SGHTA and CDR2 FQGNSA. CDR3 length: 16 residues. CDR3 sequence (DNA): TGTGCCAGCAGCTTAAATCTAGCGGGGGGACCAGATACGCAGTATTTT. Translated, it gives CASSLNLAGGPDTQYF.

The V call is TRBV7-9, the J call TRBJ2-7; weak D call: TRBD1 (6 bases). The CDR3 runs 14 residues. V was cut by 3 bases and J by 0 bases, with 9 bases left in between. Germline V gene data show CDR1 as SEHNR and CDR2 as FQNEAQ (reference sequence). CDR3 in amino acids: CASSFDRLSYEQYF. In DNA form, the CDR3 reads TGTGCCAGCAGCTTCGACAGGCTCTCCTACGAGCAGTACTTC.

The rearrangement links TRBV9 to TRBJ1-2; a weak D match, TRBD1 (5 bases). Germline V lookup: CDR1 SGDLS, CDR2 YYNGEE. The CDR3 runs 14 residues. Trimming took off 0 bases at V and 4 bases at J, with 10 bases between the two ends. The CDR3 DNA is TGTGCCAGCAGCGTAGGGTTTGGGACCTATGGCTACACCTTC. Translation: CASSVGFGTYGYTF.

This clonotype occurred a few times. The chain couples TRBV9 to TRBJ2-7; 8 bases are shared with TRBD2. The V gene's germline CDR1 is SGDLS and CDR2 YYNGEE. The CDR3 consists of 16 residues. V shed 0 bases and J 2 bases; nucleotides not matched to a gene: 7. Here the CDR3 reads CASSVAGTSATYEQYF. CDR3 bases: TGTGCCAGCAGCGTAGCCGGGACTAGTGCTACCTACGAGCAGTACTTC. Full variable domain (outside the CDR3, taken from reference TRBV9 and TRBJ2-7): DSGVTQTPKHLITATGQRVTLRCSPRSGDLSVYWYQQSLDQGLQFLIQYYNGEERAKGNILERFSAQQFPDLHSELNLSSLELGDSALYFCASSVAGTSATYEQYFGPGTRLTVT.

This clonotype has just a few counts. V and J are TRBV6-6 and TRBJ2-7; D is uncertain. V lost 0 bases and J lost 2, with 14 bases in between. The germline V gene has CDR1 MNHNY and CDR2 SVGAGI (reference sequence). The length of the CDR3 is 16 residues. The CDR3 DNA reads as TGTGCCAGCAGTTACTCTCCCCGGAAGTCCCCCTACGAGCAGTACTTC. This sequence encodes CASSYSPRKSPYEQYF.

This clonotype was counted a few times. The chain combines TRBV12-5 with TRBJ1-2, with 7 nucleotides matching TRBD1. The CDR3 covers 14 residues. The germline CDR1 and CDR2 sequences are LGHNT and FRNRAP. Trimming at V came to 6 bases and at J to 4 bases, leaving 8 bases not matched to a gene. CDR3 region: CASGYGTVLYGYTF. The CDR3 DNA sequence: TGTGCTAGTGGCTACGGGACAGTCCTCTATGGCTACACCTTC.

This clonotype was detected a few times. J is TRBJ2-7 and V is TRBV6-2 or TRBV6-3, with D perhaps matching TRBD2 (7 bases). Germline lookup yields CDR1 MNHEY and CDR2 SVGEGT. CDR3 length: 14 residues. With 6 bases removed from V and 2 bases from J, the gap between germline ends came to 14 bases. The CDR3, as DNA: TGTGCCAGCAGCCCCGCGGGGGCGGCCTACGAGCAGTACTTC. As protein: CASSPAGAAYEQYF.

The J gene is TRBJ2-7, the V gene TRBV7-9, with 8 nucleotides matching TRBD1. Trimming took 2 bases from V and 5 from J; bases not matched to a gene: 8. The germline CDR1 and CDR2 sequences are SEHNR and FQNEAQ (reference sequence). The CDR3 loop spans 15 amino acids. As DNA, the CDR3 is TGTGCCAGCAGCTTATTAGGCAGGGGGCAGGACGAGCAGTACGTC. It specifies CASSLLGRGQDEQYV.

This clonotype occurred a few times. The gene calls are TRBV12-3 or TRBV12-4 and TRBJ2-4; perhaps TRBD2 as D (7 bases). V was cut by 3 bases and J by 1 base, with 13 bases left in between. This CDR3 has 16 amino acids. The CDR3 bases are TGTGCCAGCAGTTTGAAGGGGGGGAGGGCCAAAAACATTCAGTACTTC. It translates to CASSLKGGRAKNIQYF.

The chain uses TRBV6-5 and TRBJ1-5; D is unclear. V lost 4 bases and J lost 4, with 5 bases in between. Germline V lookup: CDR1 MNHEY, CDR2 SVGAGI. The CDR3 consists of 12 residues. The CDR3 region is CASSSLNQPQHF. CDR3 DNA: TGTGCCAGCAGTTCCCTGAATCAGCCCCAGCATTTT.

This clonotype was seen repeatedly, ten times or more. The V and J genes are TRBV6-2 or TRBV6-3 and TRBJ2-7, with unresolved D. CDR1 is MNHEY and CDR2 is SVGEGT in the germline V gene. V lost 2 bases to trimming and J lost 6 bases, with 26 bases between them. The CDR3 has 18 residues. The CDR3 nucleotides are TGTGCCAGCAGTTACCTTACTGTGGCAGGAACTGTGTCCGGCGAGCAGTACTTC. Its protein is CASSYLTVAGTVSGEQYF.

In this sample, this clonotype turned up a few times. The chain is built from TRBV6-5 and TRBJ2-5, with 7 bases that match TRBD2. This CDR3 is 16 amino acids long. V dropped 0 bases and J dropped 1; count of bases not matched to a gene: 5. The V gene's germline CDR1 is MNHEY and CDR2 SVGAGI. The CDR3 protein is CASSYSWEGTQETQYF. The CDR3 coding sequence is TGTGCCAGCAGTTACTCGTGGGAGGGAACCCAAGAGACCCAGTACTTC.

The chain joins TRBV6-2 or TRBV6-3 to TRBJ2-7; a weak D match, TRBD2 (6 bases). CDR1 MNHEY and CDR2 SVGEGT come from the germline V gene. This CDR3 comprises 16 residues. Trimming took 2 bases from V and 5 from J, leaving 19 bases between them. CDR3 bases: TGTGCCAGCAGTTACCCCCTTGATCGACTAGTCCACGAGCAGTACTTC. Translating it yields CASSYPLDRLVHEQYF.

V is TRBV9 and J is TRBJ1-2; TRBD1 matches 10 bases. This CDR3 spans 14 amino acids. Trimming took 2 bases from V and 2 from J; bases not matched to a gene: 0. Germline V CDR1 and CDR2: SGDLS, YYNGEE. This chain's CDR3 is CASSVTGGNYGYTF. The DNA for the CDR3 is TGTGCCAGCAGCGTGACAGGGGGCAACTATGGCTACACCTTC.

This clonotype has only a few counts. CDR3 coding DNA: TGTGCCAGTAGTACTACCAAGACAGGGCTCCGCACGCAGTATTTT. This translates into CASSTTKTGLRTQYF. The chain joins TRBV19 to TRBJ2-3; TRBD1 aligns across 7 bases. Germline CDR1 LNHDA, CDR2 SQIVND (reference sequence). Unmatched junction bases numbered 13, after V lost 4 bases and J lost 9 bases. The CDR3 spans 15 residues.

The J gene is TRBJ2-1, the V gene TRBV7-9, with a weak D call TRBD1 (5 bases). The germline gives CDR1 SEHNR, CDR2 FQNEAQ (reference sequence). The germline V and J ends were trimmed by 2 bases and 5 bases, with 7 bases remaining between them. The CDR3 contains 13 residues. The CDR3 here is CASSLWGHNEQFF. The CDR3 DNA is TGTGCCAGCAGCTTATGGGGCCACAATGAGCAGTTCTTC.

This clonotype occurred a few times. The rearrangement joins TRBV6-2 or TRBV6-3 to TRBJ2-5; D gene uncertain. Germline V lookup: CDR1 MNHEY, CDR2 SVGEGT. V was shortened by 2 bases and J by 7 bases, with 8 bases between the two germline ends. The CDR3 runs to 12 residues. The CDR3 DNA reads TGTGCCAGCAGTTACGTCCCCCTGACCCAGTACTTC. Residues: CASSYVPLTQYF.

The V and J genes are TRBV29-1 and TRBJ2-7; D is undetermined. The CDR3 spans 11 residues. The ends were cut back, 3 bases at V and 3 bases at J, with 6 bases in the middle. Germline CDR1 is SQVTM and CDR2 is ANQGSEA. The CDR3 loop is CSVDNSYEQYF. CDR3 in DNA: TGCAGCGTTGATAACAGCTACGAGCAGTACTTC.

This clonotype has more than one count but fewer than ten. The rearrangement uses TRBV3-1 and TRBJ2-1; the D gene is possibly TRBD1 (5 bases). V was pared by 2 bases and J by 6 bases, with 14 bases between. Germline lookup yields CDR1 LGHDT and CDR2 YNNKEL (reference sequence). The CDR3 contains 15 residues. The CDR3 spells CASSQTTVSSNEQFF. For the CDR3, the DNA is TGTGCCAGCAGCCAAACGACAGTTTCTAGCAATGAGCAGTTCTTC.

This clonotype has a handful of counts. This chain connects TRBV11-2 to TRBJ1-2, with D tentatively TRBD1 (6 bases). CDR1 and CDR2 (germline): SGHAT, FQNNGV. Trimming shortened V by 3 bases and J by 3 bases, and 14 bases separated the two germline ends. This CDR3 comprises 15 residues. The DNA of the CDR3 is TGTGCCAGCAGCTTGTGGACAGAATGGGACTATGGCTACACCTTC. Its translation: CASSLWTEWDYGYTF. Using reference TRBV11-2 and TRBJ1-2 for the parts outside the CDR3, the full variable domain is EAGVAQSPRYKIIEKRQSVAFWCNPISGHATLYWYQQILGQGPKLLIQFQNNGVVDDSQLPKDRFSAERLKGVDSTLKIQPAKLEDSAVYLCASSLWTEWDYGYTFGSGTRLTVV.

This clonotype appeared a few times. Relative to the germline gene, one junction end is altered; a read error may explain this. This chain uses TRBV7-7 with TRBJ2-3; perhaps TRBD2 as D (6 bases). Germline assignment: CDR1 SSHAT and CDR2 FNYEAQ (reference sequence). The CDR3 covers 13 residues. CDR3 amino acids: CASSLAEADTQYF. The CDR3, as DNA: TGTGCTAGCAGCTTAGCGGAGGCAGATACGCAGTATTTT.